The 17 T cell receptor beta chains below were found in one sample sequenced in a study of T cell responses to AZD1222 COVID-19 vaccine. The protocol was immunoSEQ multiplex PCR, while the TCRdb copy is restricted to in-frame clones and leaves out a portion. In the table there are about 110,000 clones, 87% of which are singletons. The sample here was peripheral blood, taken on day 0 of AZD1222 vaccination. These receptors originate from an adult in good health.

The chain joins TRBV18 to TRBJ1-2, with 8 bases fitting TRBD1. The trim removed 3 bases at V and 5 bases at J, leaving 8 bases unmatched. This CDR3 contains 15 residues. Germline V gene lookup returns CDR1 KGHSH and CDR2 LQKENI. As DNA, the CDR3 is TGTGCCAGCTCACCCTCGACAGGGGCCGAATATGGCTACACCTTC. Translating it yields CASSPSTGAEYGYTF.

The chain combines TRBV5-1 with TRBJ1-1; D gene unclear. CDR3 length equals 15 residues. Trimming pared 4 bases from V and 2 bases from J, leaving 15 bases between. From germline, CDR1 is SGHRS and CDR2 YFSETQ. CDR3 loop: CASSPMQVSNTEAFF. In nucleotides, the CDR3 is TGCGCCAGCAGCCCTATGCAGGTCTCTAACACTGAAGCTTTCTTT.

The V gene is TRBV7-2, the J gene TRBJ1-2; D call uncertain. CDR1 and CDR2 from the germline V gene are SGHTA and FQGNSA. The CDR3 contains 15 residues. The ends were cut back, 3 bases at V and 5 bases at J, with 16 bases in the middle. The chain's CDR3 is CASSFAEKTRYGYTF. Here the CDR3 DNA reads TGTGCCAGCAGCTTCGCGGAAAAAACACGGTATGGCTACACCTTC. Full variable domain (rest looked up from reference TRBV7-2 and TRBJ1-2): GAGVSQSPSNKVTEKGKDVELRCDPISGHTALYWYRQSLGQGLEFLIYFQGNSAPDKSGLPSDRFSAERTGGSVSTLTIQRTQQEDSAVYLCASSFAEKTRYGYTFGSGTRLTVV.

The chain has TRBV24-1 and TRBJ1-2; D is undetermined. Germline CDR1 and CDR2: KGHDR and SFDVKD. V lost 3 bases to trimming and J lost 8 bases, with 15 bases between them. This CDR3 is built from 14 residues. Here the CDR3 DNA reads TGTGCCACCAGTGATGAATGGGAAGGGAAAGGCTACACCTTC. Amino acids: CATSDEWEGKGYTF.

This chain links TRBV13 with TRBJ1-2; D is possibly TRBD1 (6 bases). V shed 2 bases and J shed 5 bases, with 24 bases lying between them. The germline gives CDR1 PRHDT, CDR2 FYEKMQ (reference sequence). The CDR3 has 18 residues. CDR3 residues: CASSLLLGDTKGPYGYTF. The CDR3 DNA follows: TGTGCCAGCAGCTTACTCCTCGGGGACACCAAAGGTCCATATGGCTACACCTTC.

The chain links TRBV15 to TRBJ1-1; a weak D match, TRBD1 (5 bases). The CDR3 totals 15 residues. V was clipped by 0 bases and J by 1 base, with 9 bases between them. From germline, CDR1 is LNHNV and CDR2 YYDKDF (reference sequence). The CDR3 region is CATSRDRGQNTEAFF. Written as DNA, the CDR3 is TGTGCCACCAGCAGAGATAGAGGACAGAACACTGAAGCTTTCTTT.

The chain carries TRBV18 and TRBJ2-7; D unresolved. Germline loops: CDR1 KGHSH, CDR2 LQKENI. CDR3 length equals 17 residues. Trimming removed 3 bases at V and 2 bases at J, with 20 bases between. The CDR3 coding sequence is TGTGCCAGCTCACCCACCCAAGCGATGGGCAGGACCTACGAGCAGTACTTC. It translates to CASSPTQAMGRTYEQYF.

The table lists this clone with a count of one. V gene TRBV30 combines with J gene TRBJ1-1; possible D gene TRBD1, 6 bases. Germline CDR1 and CDR2: GTSNPN and SVGIG (reference sequence). Trimming left V 0 bases short and J 4 bases short, with 9 bases between. This CDR3 spans 13 amino acids. CDR3 protein: CAWSVWGATEAFF. CDR3 nucleotide sequence: TGTGCCTGGAGTGTTTGGGGGGCCACTGAAGCTTTCTTT. Full variable domain (remainder filled in from reference TRBV30 and TRBJ1-1): SQTIHQWPATLVQPVGSPLSLECTVEGTSNPNLYWYRQAAGRGLQLLFYSVGIGQISSEVPQNLSASRPQDRQFILSSKKLLLSDSGFYLCAWSVWGATEAFFGQGTRLTVV.

The chain has TRBV2 and TRBJ1-1; 8 bases align to TRBD1. The junction had 4 bases not matched to a gene; V was cut back by 4 bases and J by 3 bases. This CDR3 is built from 14 residues. Germline CDR1 SNHLY, CDR2 FYNNEI. The CDR3 DNA reads TGTGCCAGCAGTGCCAGGGGGCGGGACACTGAAGCTTTCTTT. This translates into CASSARGRDTEAFF.

The rearrangement joins TRBV11-2 to TRBJ1-5; TRBD1 might be the D (6 bases). Between the trimmed V and J ends, which lost 4 bases and 1 base, there was a span of 8 bases. This CDR3 region has 14 residues. The V gene's germline CDR1 is SGHAT and CDR2 FQNNGV. The CDR3 here is CASSSQGSNQPQHF. The CDR3 bases are TGTGCCAGCAGCTCACAGGGAAGCAATCAGCCCCAGCATTTT. Based on the CDR3 plus reference TRBV11-2 and TRBJ1-5, the full variable domain is EAGVAQSPRYKIIEKRQSVAFWCNPISGHATLYWYQQILGQGPKLLIQFQNNGVVDDSQLPKDRFSAERLKGVDSTLKIQPAKLEDSAVYLCASSSQGSNQPQHFGDGTRLSIL.

This clone was counted at least ten times. V and J are TRBV12-3 or TRBV12-4 and TRBJ2-7; D is undetermined. This CDR3 has 13 residues. The germline V and J ends were trimmed by 5 bases and 3 bases, with 11 bases remaining between them. CDR3 loop: CASSPAYHYEQYF. CDR3 sequence (DNA): TGTGCCAGCAGTCCAGCATACCACTACGAGCAGTACTTC.

In this sample, this clone turned up once. This chain connects TRBV6-6 to TRBJ1-2; 7 nucleotides line up with TRBD1. The CDR3 has 14 amino acids. The J segment lost 1 base and the V segment lost 6 bases, leaving 5 bases of the junction unmatched. CDR1 and CDR2 from the germline V gene are MNHNY and SVGAGI (reference sequence). CDR3 in DNA: TGTGCCAGCAGGGCAAACAGGGGTAACTATGGCTACACCTTC. It yields the protein CASRANRGNYGYTF.

The CDR3 DNA is TGTGCCAGCTCACCCCGGGGCGGTGAGCAGTTCTTC. Its translation: CASSPRGGEQFF. The rearrangement links TRBV18 to TRBJ2-1, with D perhaps TRBD1 or TRBD2 (5 bases each). V lost 3 bases to trimming and J lost 9 bases, with 9 bases between them. Germline values: CDR1 KGHSH, CDR2 LQKENI. This CDR3 has 12 amino acids.

The chain is built from TRBV7-8 and TRBJ2-7; TRBD1 aligns across 8 bases. V was clipped by 1 base and J by 7 bases; unmatched bases: 21. From germline, CDR1 is SGHVS and CDR2 FQNEAQ. This CDR3 has 19 residues. The CDR3 region has the DNA TGTGCCAGCAGCTTAGACTTCCTCGCCCAGGGGGCGCTGACAGGGGAGCAGTACTTC. This encodes CASSLDFLAQGALTGEQYF.

This clone was seen a handful of times. V is TRBV24-1 and J is TRBJ2-2; D unclear. CDR1 KGHDR and CDR2 SFDVKD come from the germline V gene. The CDR3 has 14 amino acids. The germline V and J ends were trimmed by 3 bases and 0 bases, with 4 bases remaining between them. This CDR3 is CATSDPTNTGELFF. In DNA, the CDR3 is TGTGCCACCAGTGATCCCACGAACACCGGGGAGCTGTTTTTT.

The chain recombines TRBV29-1 with TRBJ1-2; D is uncertain. Per germline, CDR1 SQVTM and CDR2 ANQGSEA. Trimming stripped 4 bases from V and 6 bases from J, with 12 bases between. This CDR3 has 12 amino acids. This CDR3 reads CSVGPREDGYTF. The CDR3 nucleotides read TGCAGCGTTGGTCCGAGGGAGGATGGCTACACCTTC.

This sequence joins TRBV5-6 and TRBJ1-1, with 9 nucleotides matching TRBD1. CDR3 length: 15 amino acids. Germline CDR1 SGHDT, CDR2 YYEEEE. The trim removed 4 bases at V and 0 bases at J, leaving 4 bases unmatched. The CDR3 protein is CASSPRTGVNTEAFF. The CDR3, as DNA: TGTGCCAGCAGCCCCCGGACAGGGGTGAACACTGAAGCTTTCTTT.